A selection of T cell receptor beta chains follows, all from one sample in a study of blood T cells in healthy people across ages. TCRdb processed the 5' RACE reads anew with MiXCR; each CDR3 protein has one entry. The repertoire holds roughly 800,000 distinct CDR3 sequences, with about 55% as singletons. The sequenced material came from blood. The source of these receptors is an elderly man in good health. The CDR3 runs from the conserved cysteine through the conserved F or W.

j_call,v_call,cdr3_aa
TRBJ2-1,TRBV7-6,CASSLDSGNYNEQFF
TRBJ2-1,TRBV20-1,CSARDPSHYEQFF
TRBJ2-5,TRBV2,CASSELGGSIPGTQYF
TRBJ2-1,TRBV11-3,CASSSRAGGLVNEQFF
TRBJ1-2,TRBV7-8,CASTLGGGVRNYGYTF
TRBJ1-1,TRBV6-2/TRBV6-3,CASSVGGTVNTEAFF
TRBJ1-1,TRBV3-1,CASSQYRAGNTEAFF
TRBJ1-2,TRBV2,CASSDQGAGFFYGYTF
TRBJ1-5,TRBV12-3/TRBV12-4,CASNRGISNQPQHF
-,TRBV7-8,CASSLARETYEQYF
TRBJ1-2,TRBV20-1,CSATQGNYGYTF
TRBJ2-1,TRBV24-1,CATSWGHEQFF
TRBJ1-4,TRBV6-5,CASSQWVGEKLFF
TRBJ1-6,TRBV7-8,CASSLGGRDNSPLHF
TRBJ2-5,TRBV4-1,CASSQDYFRTSGRGETLYF
TRBJ1-1,TRBV7-9,CASSPGQGLVEVDTEAFF
TRBJ1-2,TRBV19,CASSIGVGREGYTF
TRBJ2-3,TRBV7-3,CASSRTSGRWVSTDTQYF
TRBJ2-5,TRBV29-1,CSVVAGVETQYF
-,TRBV7-3,CASSSHREGTQYF
TRBJ2-1,TRBV7-9,CASSRRDRLVGGSPNEQFF
TRBJ2-1,TRBV7-8,CASSSTAYYNEQFF
TRBJ2-7,TRBV28,CASSSSLGSGHILSSYEQYF
TRBJ2-3,TRBV7-9,CASSLVVAGTDMQYF
TRBJ2-1,TRBV18,CASSPMNKQFF
TRBJ1-2,TRBV2,CASTRLVSGYGYTF
TRBJ2-2,TRBV2,CASSDIGTGGANTGELFF
-,TRBV20-1,CSATRQGLEQYF
TRBJ2-7,TRBV11-2,CASSPVGGAYEQYF
TRBJ2-5,TRBV29-1,CSVNRGDNEQYF
TRBJ2-1,TRBV20-1,CSALKMAAESYNEQFF
TRBJ2-1,TRBV5-1,CASRNGNEQFF
TRBJ2-7,TRBV20-1,CSASGPKAYEQYF
TRBJ2-7,TRBV7-9,CASSPRMGQQVYEQYF
TRBJ1-1,TRBV7-2,CASSLAGGYGTEAFF
TRBJ2-3,TRBV9,CASSVDPWGALTDTQYF
TRBJ2-1,TRBV20-1,CSAESPGTGGQEQFF
TRBJ2-7,TRBV6-2/TRBV6-3,CASSYPGTEQHF
TRBJ2-1,TRBV6-2/TRBV6-3,CASSYSGLAGVFDEQFF
TRBJ2-6,TRBV12-3/TRBV12-4,CASSFSAGGPGANVLTF
TRBJ1-2,TRBV28,CASTGTGTNYGYTF
TRBJ2-6,TRBV3-1,CASSQRDSPYSGANVLTF
TRBJ2-3,TRBV2,CASNGQGARYAYF
TRBJ1-2,TRBV3-1,CASSQDRAGAGYGYTF
TRBJ2-7,TRBV5-1,CASSAFSGYEQYF
TRBJ1-2,TRBV12-3/TRBV12-4,CASSRGEGMSGYTF